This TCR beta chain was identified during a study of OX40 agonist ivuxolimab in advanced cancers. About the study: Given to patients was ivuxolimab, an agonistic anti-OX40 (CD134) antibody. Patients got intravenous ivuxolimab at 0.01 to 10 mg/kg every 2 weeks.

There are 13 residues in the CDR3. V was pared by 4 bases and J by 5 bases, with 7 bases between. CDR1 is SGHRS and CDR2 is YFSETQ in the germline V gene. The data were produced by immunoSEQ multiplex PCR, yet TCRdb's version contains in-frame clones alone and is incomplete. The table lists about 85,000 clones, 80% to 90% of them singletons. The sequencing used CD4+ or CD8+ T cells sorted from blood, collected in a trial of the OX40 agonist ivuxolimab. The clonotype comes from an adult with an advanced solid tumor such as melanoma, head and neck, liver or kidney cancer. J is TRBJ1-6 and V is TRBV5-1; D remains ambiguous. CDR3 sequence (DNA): TGCGCCAGCAGCCCGGGGAATAATTCACCCCTCCACTTT. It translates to CASSPGNNSPLHF.